The 20 T cell receptor beta chains reported below all come from one sample, sequenced in a study of T cell responses to AZD1222 COVID-19 vaccine. Profiling relied on immunoSEQ multiplex PCR, and the TCRdb table lists in-frame clones only, not all of them. Of 150,000 or so clones listed, 80% to 95% are singletons. The sequenced sample was peripheral blood, obtained on day 0 of AZD1222 vaccination. All receptors derive from an adult in good health.

The rearrangement uses TRBV19 and TRBJ1-4; tentative D call: TRBD1 (6 bases). Deletions cut 2 bases from V and 5 bases from J, with 12 bases between. Germline CDR1 reads LNHDA; CDR2 reads SQIVND (reference sequence). The CDR3 spans 15 residues. CDR3 nucleotides: TGTGCCAGTAGTATAAGGACAGAGCGCAATGAAAAACTGTTTTTT. Protein product: CASSIRTERNEKLFF.

This clone was recorded once. The chain recombines TRBV11-2 with TRBJ1-2; 7 bases align to TRBD1. Germline CDR1 and CDR2: SGHAT and FQNNGV. The CDR3 is 14 amino acids. V lost 3 bases to trimming and J lost 4 bases; unmatched junction nucleotides: 5. The CDR3 sequence: CASSFPTGSYGYTF. As DNA, the CDR3 is TGTGCCAGCAGCTTTCCGACAGGGTCCTATGGCTACACCTTC.

This chain uses TRBV5-4 with TRBJ1-2; D is possibly TRBD1 (5 bases). Trimming cost V 4 bases and J 4 bases, with 14 bases left between them. The CDR3 runs to 14 residues. Germline CDR1 reads SGHNT; CDR2 reads YYREEE (reference sequence). The CDR3 DNA is TGTGCCAGCAGCATTCCCCAGGGAGGCTATGGCTACACCTTC. Translated: CASSIPQGGYGYTF.

This CDR3 is CASSLYPGGAYNEQFF. The CDR3 nucleotides read TGTGCCAGCAGTTTATATCCGGGAGGTGCCTACAATGAGCAGTTCTTC. This chain joins TRBV27 and TRBJ2-1, with 7 bases fitting TRBD2. The CDR3 runs 16 residues. Looked up from germline, CDR1 is MNHEY and CDR2 is SMNVEV (reference sequence). The ends lost 1 base at V and 2 bases at J; junction bases unmatched: 5.

The V gene is TRBV7-9, the J gene TRBJ2-5, with D maybe TRBD2 (5 bases). The CDR3 contains 14 residues. The germline CDR1 and CDR2 sequences are SEHNR and FQNEAQ (reference sequence). Trimming stripped 5 bases from V and 2 bases from J, with 12 bases between. CDR3 residues: CASSPPGFQETQYF. DNA for the CDR3: TGTGCCAGCAGCCCCCCGGGATTTCAAGAGACCCAGTACTTC.

This chain uses TRBV12-3 or TRBV12-4 with TRBJ2-7; TRBD1 matches at 9 bases. V lost 6 bases to trimming and J lost 5 bases; unmatched junction nucleotides: 5. The CDR3 runs 13 residues. The CDR3 DNA reads as TGTGCCAGCAGAATGGGACAGGGCAACGAGCAGTACTTC. Translated: CASRMGQGNEQYF.

The gene calls are TRBV10-1 and TRBJ1-5; 7 nucleotides agree with TRBD1. CDR1 is WNHNN, CDR2 SYGVQD, per germline (reference sequence). With 4 bases clipped from V and 3 bases from J, the junction kept 3 bases outside the gene matches. The CDR3 consists of 14 residues. As DNA, the CDR3 is TGCGCCAGCAGTGCCGGACAGGTCAATCAGCCCCAGCATTTT. Protein sequence: CASSAGQVNQPQHF.

The chain carries TRBV19 and TRBJ2-3; weak D call: TRBD1 (6 bases). Germline CDR1 LNHDA, CDR2 SQIVND (reference sequence). The CDR3 covers 14 residues. The V and J ends lost 5 bases and 2 bases respectively, with 11 bases between them. CDR3 in DNA: TGTGCCAGTAGTCGGACAGACGACACAGATACGCAGTATTTT. Translated, it gives CASSRTDDTDTQYF.

The chain links TRBV24-1 to TRBJ1-3; possible D gene TRBD1, 5 bases. CDR1 KGHDR and CDR2 SFDVKD come from the germline V gene. V shed 3 bases and J shed 4 bases, with 15 bases lying between them. The CDR3 consists of 16 residues. In DNA form, the CDR3 reads TGTGCCACCAGTGATAACCCAGGGTCCGCCGGAAACACCATATATTTT. It is translated as CATSDNPGSAGNTIYF.

The rearrangement joins TRBV24-1 to TRBJ2-5, with D uncertain. The CDR3 is made up of 15 amino acids. Germline V gene data show CDR1 as KGHDR and CDR2 as SFDVKD. V was clipped by 5 bases and J by 2 bases, with 14 bases between them. The chain's CDR3 is CATSASPGPQETQYF. The DNA for the CDR3 is TGTGCCACCAGTGCTTCGCCGGGTCCTCAAGAGACCCAGTACTTC.

The V call is TRBV5-6, the J call TRBJ2-7; D remains unclear. The germline V gene has CDR1 SGHDT and CDR2 YYEEEE. The length of the CDR3 is 14 residues. The V end was cut by 1 base, the J end by 2 bases, with 10 bases between. This CDR3 reads CASSLILDPYEQYF. As DNA, the CDR3 is TGTGCCAGCAGCTTGATCCTAGACCCCTACGAGCAGTACTTC. Filled out from reference TRBV5-6 and TRBJ2-7, the complete variable domain reads DAGVTQSPTHLIKTRGQQVTLRCSPKSGHDTVSWYQQALGQGPQFIFQYYEEEERQRGNFPDRFSGHQFPNYSSELNVNALLLGDSALYLCASSLILDPYEQYFGPGTRLTVT.

The rearrangement uses TRBV28 and TRBJ1-1, with TRBD1 as a possible D gene (5 bases). Germline values: CDR1 MDHEN, CDR2 SYDVKM. CDR3 length: 14 amino acids. Trimming took off 3 bases at V and 2 bases at J, with 10 bases between the two ends. CDR3 in amino acids: CASSLPGPNTEAFF. For the CDR3, the DNA is TGTGCCAGCAGTTTGCCAGGGCCTAACACTGAAGCTTTCTTT.

V gene TRBV27 combines with J gene TRBJ1-5; D unresolved. This CDR3 is built from 16 residues. Germline V CDR1 and CDR2: MNHEY, SMNVEV (reference sequence). The germline V and J ends were trimmed by 6 bases and 4 bases, with 19 bases remaining between them. This chain's CDR3 is CASRPRGQAINQPQHF. As DNA, the CDR3 is TGTGCCAGCAGGCCCCGTGGGCAGGCGATAAATCAGCCCCAGCATTTT.

This chain links TRBV7-2 with TRBJ2-7, with 10 bases identical to TRBD2. The CDR3 is 13 residues long. Germline V gene sequence: CDR1 SGHTA, CDR2 FQGNSA. The J segment lost 5 bases and the V segment lost 4 bases, leaving 2 bases of the junction unmatched. The CDR3 DNA reads TGTGCCAGCAGCTCTAGCGGGGGTAACGAGCAGTACTTC. Translating gives CASSSSGGNEQYF.

The CDR3 loop reads CASSSPGQGAHYEQYF. In DNA, the CDR3 is TGTGCCAGCAGTTCTCCCGGACAGGGAGCCCACTACGAGCAGTACTTC. The chain carries TRBV28 and TRBJ2-7; 8 positions agree with TRBD1. V lost 4 bases and J lost 3; bases outside the gene matches: 11. The germline V gene encodes CDR1 MDHEN and CDR2 SYDVKM. This CDR3 has 16 residues.

The genes are TRBV6-5 and TRBJ2-1; 9 bases agree with TRBD2. The germline V gene has CDR1 MNHEY and CDR2 SVGAGI. The CDR3 totals 15 residues. V gave up 2 bases and J gave up 7 bases; unmatched junction bases: 6. The CDR3 coding sequence is TGTGCCAGCAGTTACGGCGGGGGGGCGGGAAATGAGCAGTTCTTC. Amino acids: CASSYGGGAGNEQFF.

This clone came up once. The chain carries TRBV14 and TRBJ2-5; no definite D call. V shed 4 bases and J shed 4 bases, with 19 bases lying between them. The CDR3 is 16 residues long. Per germline, CDR1 SGHDN and CDR2 FVKESK. Written as DNA, the CDR3 is TGTGCCAGCAGCCCTAGAGGATACGGGTCGGGAGAGACCCAGTACTTC. Protein product: CASSPRGYGSGETQYF.

The chain has TRBV28 and TRBJ1-3; D remains unclear. This CDR3 spans 16 amino acids. Per the germline V gene, CDR1 is MDHEN and CDR2 is SYDVKM. Trimming shortened V by 1 base and J by 2 bases, and 12 bases separated the two germline ends. The CDR3 nucleotides are TGTGCCAGCAGTTTATCGGGGTTAACCGCTGGAAACACCATATATTTT. Its protein product is CASSLSGLTAGNTIYF.

This sequence joins TRBV3-1 (or the pseudogene TRBV3-2) and TRBJ1-3; D is undetermined. The CDR3 spans 12 residues. Trimming took 4 bases from V and 4 from J, leaving 5 bases between them. Per germline, CDR1 LGHDT and CDR2 YNNKEL (reference sequence). Here the CDR3 DNA reads TGTGCCAGCAGCCTGGGGGGAAACACCATATATTTT. It translates to CASSLGGNTIYF.

The chain links TRBV5-1 to TRBJ2-3, with 12 bases that match TRBD2. The CDR3 consists of 19 residues. CDR1 is SGHRS, CDR2 YFSETQ, per germline. The J segment lost 1 base and the V segment lost 4 bases, leaving 13 bases of the junction unmatched. CDR3 in amino acids: CASSRELLAGGRGTDTQYF. In nucleotides, the CDR3 is TGCGCCAGCAGCCGGGAGCTACTAGCGGGAGGTCGAGGCACAGATACGCAGTATTTT.